The present entry profiles one T cell receptor beta chain with its context. Its target is unknown. Separate alpha and beta amplification began at the second PCR step. Sorting gates: effector memory CD45RA-CD27-, EMRA CD45RA+CD27-. Two oligonucleotides, mixed equimolar, formed the beta constant-region primer covering TRBC1 and TRBC2. The cDNA 3' end received a ligated single-stranded oligonucleotide carrying the SP2 primer and a 12-nucleotide UMI. TCRdb redid the calling of the UMI-ligation and nested PCR reads with MiXCR, one entry per CDR3 protein. The top ten clones hold approximately 20% of a sample with more than 35,000 distinct CDR3 sequences, roughly 14% of them seen once. The sample is drawn from a study of naive and memory T cell subsets. Overall study results and limits: The power law exponent of TCR abundance differed between naive and memory cells.

The CDR3 has 13 residues. The germline gives CDR1 SGHAT, CDR2 FQNNGV. The V and J ends lost 0 bases and 5 bases respectively, with 5 bases between them. The sequencing input was effector memory CD4+ T cells from blood. Stated subset: effector memory, CD45RA- CD27-. The chain couples TRBV11-2 to TRBJ1-5; TRBD1 might be the D (5 bases). This receptor was identified in a human donor in good health. The CDR3 region is CASSLDRDQPQHF. The DNA of the CDR3 is TGTGCCAGCAGCTTAGACAGGGATCAGCCCCAGCATTTT.